These T cell receptor beta chains were read from a single sample in a study of T cell responses to AZD1222 COVID-19 vaccine. The data were produced by immunoSEQ multiplex PCR, yet TCRdb's version contains in-frame clones alone and is incomplete. The table lists around 65,000 clones, roughly four fifths of them singletons. This material consisted of peripheral blood, taken 28 days after the second AZD1222 dose. The receptors shown here come from an adult who received the AZD1222 COVID-19 vaccine. Both conserved end residues are part of each CDR3. D genes are given only for firm matches. The listing skips clone size in some rows; elsewhere it reads once, few, many or a size class.

clone size	D gene	V gene	J gene	CDR3 DNA	CDR3 protein
.	.	TRBV27	TRBJ1-2	TGTGCCAGCAGTTCAAGTTGGGGATATGGCTACACCTTC	CASSSSWGYGYTF
.	.	TRBV6-5	TRBJ1-4	TGTGCCAGCAGTTTCAGGGTTTCCAATGAAAAACTGTTTTTT	CASSFRVSNEKLFF
once	.	TRBV7-2	TRBJ2-7	TGTGCCAGCAGCCCGGTGGGGGTGGGGACCTACTACGAGCAGTACTTC	CASSPVGVGTYYEQYF
.	.	TRBV29-1	TRBJ2-7	TGCAGCGTTGAAGAGTCAGGGACAACTAGGGGCGAGCAGTACTTC	CSVEESGTTRGEQYF
.	TRBD2	TRBV7-8	TRBJ2-7	TGTGCCAGCAGCCGTGGGACTAGCGGTGAACCTCAGCACGAGCAGTACTTC	CASSRGTSGEPQHEQYF
.	.	TRBV6-2/TRBV6-3	TRBJ2-7	TGTGCCAGCAGTCAACAAGGGACTTCTAGCGAGCAGTACTTC	CASSQQGTSSEQYF
.	.	TRBV4-1	TRBJ2-5	TGCGCCAGCAGCCGGGGCCCCCAAGAGACCCAGTACTTC	CASSRGPQETQYF
.	.	TRBV7-9	TRBJ2-3	TGTGCCAGCAGTTTGGGACGGTACTACACAGATACGCAGTATTTT	CASSLGRYYTDTQYF
few	.	TRBV24-1	TRBJ1-2	TGTGCCACCAGTGATTTGCGGGGGGCTGGCTACACCTTC	CATSDLRGAGYTF
.	.	TRBV20-1	TRBJ2-3	TGCAGTGCTCCTTGGGGGACGCAGTATTTT	CSAPWGTQYF
.	.	TRBV29-1	TRBJ1-1	TGCAGTGCGGGGCGGGATAACACTGAAGCTTTCTTT	CSAGRDNTEAFF
once	.	TRBV2	TRBJ2-3	TGTGCCAGCAGGGACACAGATACGCAGTATTTT	CASRDTDTQYF